Below, 28 T cell receptor beta chains from the same sample are listed, as sequenced in a study of OX40 agonist ivuxolimab in advanced cancers. Sequencing was performed with immunoSEQ multiplex PCR; in TCRdb, only in-frame clones are kept and a portion is missing. This sample yields 75,000 or so clones, of which 84% are seen a single time; 20% to 30% belongs to the top ten. The input for sequencing was CD4+ or CD8+ T cells sorted from blood, taken in a trial of the OX40 agonist ivuxolimab. The source is an adult with an advanced solid tumor such as melanoma, head and neck, liver or kidney cancer.

The chain is built from TRBV16 and TRBJ1-5; TRBD1 matches 10 bases. CDR1 KGHSY and CDR2 FQNENV come from the germline V gene. CDR3 length: 15 amino acids. V lost 0 bases to trimming and J lost 5 bases; unmatched junction nucleotides: 1. The CDR3 region has the DNA TGTGCCAGCAGCCAATCAGGGACAGGGGATCAGCCCCAGCATTTT. It encodes CASSQSGTGDQPQHF.

This chain joins TRBV4-2 and TRBJ1-2, with 7 bases identical to TRBD1. Trimming at V came to 4 bases and at J to 6 bases, leaving 8 bases not matched to a gene. The CDR3 sequence is 14 residues long. CDR1 is LGHNA and CDR2 is YNFKEQ in the germline V gene. Here the CDR3 reads CASSRDSSLDGYTF. The CDR3 region has the DNA TGTGCCAGCAGCCGGGACAGTTCGTTAGATGGCTACACCTTC.

The chain employs TRBV25-1 and TRBJ2-5, with D perhaps matching TRBD2 (5 bases). V dropped 2 bases and J dropped 9 bases, with 10 bases sitting between them. From germline, CDR1 is MGHDK and CDR2 SYGVNS. The CDR3 consists of 12 residues. CDR3 nucleotide sequence: TGTGCCAGCAGTGAAAGCAACGGGGCCCAGTACTTC. Protein product: CASSESNGAQYF.

The chain combines TRBV7-9 with TRBJ2-5; TRBD2 matches 8 bases. The CDR3 sequence is 13 residues long. Germline-derived CDR1 and CDR2 are SEHNR and FQNEAQ (reference sequence). The V segment lost 4 bases and the J segment 7 bases; nucleotides outside the gene matches: 5. CDR3 nucleotide sequence: TGTGCCAGCAGCTCGACTCTAGCGGGGACCCAGTACTTC. Its translation: CASSSTLAGTQYF. The full variable domain, in which reference TRBV7-9 and TRBJ2-5 provide the parts outside the CDR3, is DTGVSQNPRHKITKRGQNVTFRCDPISEHNRLYWYRQTLGQGPEFLTYFQNEAQLEKSRLLSDRFSAERPKGSFSTLEIQRTEQGDSAMYLCASSSTLAGTQYFGPGTRLLVL.

V is TRBV30 and J is TRBJ2-7; TRBD1 or TRBD2 may be the D gene (6 bases each). Trimming pared 0 bases from V and 4 bases from J, leaving 13 bases between. The CDR3 is 14 residues long. Germline CDR1 reads GTSNPN; CDR2 reads SVGIG (reference sequence). Here the CDR3 DNA reads TGTGCCTGGAGTGTACCGGGGGCTAGGTACGAGCAGTACTTC. This sequence encodes CAWSVPGARYEQYF.

This chain connects TRBV4-2 to TRBJ2-1; D unresolved. Deletions cut 1 base from V and 8 bases from J, with 6 bases between. Germline V gene sequence: CDR1 LGHNA, CDR2 YNFKEQ. This CDR3 has 12 amino acids. The CDR3 sequence: CASSQGTDEQFF. The CDR3 DNA reads TGTGCCAGCAGCCAAGGTACCGATGAGCAGTTCTTC.

The chain uses TRBV28 and TRBJ2-7; no clear D gene. V lost 7 bases, J lost 5 bases, and 18 bases lay in between. Germline V CDR1 and CDR2: MDHEN, SYDVKM. This CDR3 comprises 14 residues. The CDR3 sequence is CASNIGVGDHEQYF. CDR3 in DNA: TGTGCCAGCAATATAGGAGTAGGCGACCACGAGCAGTACTTC. Full variable domain (missing parts from reference TRBV28 and TRBJ2-7): DVKVTQSSRYLVKRTGEKVFLECVQDMDHENMFWYRQDPGLGLRLIYFSYDVKMKEKGDIPEGYSVSREKKERFSLILESASTNQTSMYLCASNIGVGDHEQYFGPGTRLTVT.

This clone was observed a few times. This chain uses TRBV15 with TRBJ1-1; TRBD1 might be the D (5 bases). Germline values: CDR1 LNHNV, CDR2 YYDKDF (reference sequence). The V gene lost 5 bases and the J gene lost 4 bases, with 14 bases spanning the gap. CDR3 length: 14 residues. This CDR3 is CATSLERGVTEAFF. DNA of the CDR3: TGTGCCACCAGCCTAGAACGAGGGGTCACTGAAGCTTTCTTT.

This rearrangement joins TRBV5-1 to TRBJ2-1; D remains ambiguous. The CDR3 runs to 15 residues. V lost 0 bases to trimming and J lost 3 bases, with 10 bases between them. Germline CDR1 SGHRS, CDR2 YFSETQ. DNA of the CDR3: TGCGCCAGCAGCTTGGAAGGCAGTAGCTACAATGAGCAGTTCTTC. It specifies CASSLEGSSYNEQFF.

V is TRBV6-6 and J is TRBJ1-1, with D tentatively TRBD1 (5 bases). V was clipped by 2 bases and J by 11 bases, with 12 bases between them. In germline, CDR1 is MNHNY, CDR2 SVGAGI (reference sequence). CDR3 length: 12 amino acids. The CDR3 region is CASSYAGEMAFF. The CDR3 DNA sequence: TGTGCCAGCAGTTACGCGGGGGAGATGGCTTTCTTT.

This clone has more than one count but fewer than ten. This rearrangement joins TRBV5-1 to TRBJ2-3; D is undetermined. The CDR3 runs to 15 residues. Germline V lookup: CDR1 SGHRS, CDR2 YFSETQ. V was cut by 0 bases and J by 2 bases, with 10 bases left in between. CDR3 bases: TGCGCCAGCAGCTTGGAGGGCCGGTTCACAGATACGCAGTATTTT. It yields the protein CASSLEGRFTDTQYF. Complete variable domain (other parts from reference TRBV5-1 and TRBJ2-3): KAGVTQTPRYLIKTRGQQVTLSCSPISGHRSVSWYQQTPGQGLQFLFEYFSETQRNKGNFPGRFSGRQFSNSRSEMNVSTLELGDSALYLCASSLEGRFTDTQYFGPGTRLTVL.

This chain's CDR3 is CATSRPQTSGGADTQYF. The CDR3 DNA reads as TGTGCCACCAGCAGACCTCAGACTAGCGGGGGAGCAGATACGCAGTATTTT. The chain recombines TRBV15 with TRBJ2-3, with 12 positions matching TRBD2. The CDR3 loop spans 17 amino acids. The germline V gene has CDR1 LNHNV and CDR2 YYDKDF (reference sequence). Trimming cost V 2 bases and J 4 bases; bases outside gene matches: 7.

This clone was seen a single time. This rearrangement joins TRBV29-1 to TRBJ2-3, with D possibly TRBD2 on 6 matching bases. Germline V CDR1 and CDR2: SQVTM, ANQGSEA. V shed 2 bases and J shed 2 bases, with 17 bases lying between them. The CDR3 extends over 16 amino acids. For the CDR3, the DNA is TGCAGCGTTGAACTGCGGAGGGACGGTCCCACAGATACGCAGTATTTT. Translated: CSVELRRDGPTDTQYF.

The chain is built from TRBV11-2 and TRBJ1-6; unclear D gene. CDR3 size: 14 residues. V was clipped by 2 bases and J by 8 bases, with 10 bases between them. CDR1 is SGHAT and CDR2 is FQNNGV in the germline V gene. CDR3 nucleotides: TGTGCCAGCAGCTTACGGCAGACGTATTCACCCCTCCACTTT. Translation: CASSLRQTYSPLHF.

The chain recombines TRBV9 with TRBJ1-3; D unresolved. Germline CDR1 and CDR2: SGDLS and YYNGEE. The germline V and J ends were trimmed by 4 bases and 0 bases, with 11 bases remaining between them. The CDR3 extends over 15 amino acids. The CDR3 loop reads CASSLDLSSGNTIYF. The CDR3 DNA follows: TGTGCCAGCAGCCTAGACTTGAGCTCTGGAAACACCATATATTTT. The whole variable domain, remainder taken from reference TRBV9 and TRBJ1-3, is DSGVTQTPKHLITATGQRVTLRCSPRSGDLSVYWYQQSLDQGLQFLIQYYNGEERAKGNILERFSAQQFPDLHSELNLSSLELGDSALYFCASSLDLSSGNTIYFGEGSWLTVV.

This chain uses TRBV10-3 with TRBJ2-7; D is perhaps TRBD1 (6 bases). Trimming shortened V by 5 bases and J by 0 bases, and 11 bases separated the two germline ends. Germline V gene lookup returns CDR1 ENHRY and CDR2 SYGVKD. This CDR3 spans 14 amino acids. The CDR3: CAISPLDSSYEQYF. CDR3 bases: TGTGCCATCAGTCCCTTGGACAGCTCCTACGAGCAGTACTTC.

The gene calls are TRBV28 and TRBJ2-7; a weak D match, TRBD2 (5 bases). CDR3 length: 13 residues. V shed 3 bases and J shed 2 bases, with 8 bases lying between them. Germline CDR1 reads MDHEN; CDR2 reads SYDVKM. DNA for the CDR3: TGTGCCAGCAGTTTTACTAGTACCTACGAGCAGTACTTC. Translation: CASSFTSTYEQYF.

This clone was seen only once. V is TRBV10-3 and J is TRBJ2-5; a weak D match, TRBD1 (5 bases). The CDR3 is made up of 13 amino acids. Trimming pared 8 bases from V and 4 bases from J, leaving 14 bases between. CDR1 is ENHRY and CDR2 is SYGVKD in the germline V gene. CDR3 residues: CAIGAGQGETQYF. Written as DNA, the CDR3 is TGTGCCATCGGAGCAGGGCAAGGAGAGACCCAGTACTTC.

The CDR3, as DNA: TGCGCCAGCAGCTGGGGACTAGCGGGGGGTCGATTTACAGATACGCAGTATTTT. Translating gives CASSWGLAGGRFTDTQYF. The chain links TRBV5-1 to TRBJ2-3, with 15 positions matching TRBD2. The trim removed 3 bases at V and 3 bases at J, leaving 8 bases unmatched. Germline CDR1 and CDR2: SGHRS and YFSETQ. The CDR3 sequence is 18 residues long.

V is TRBV5-1 and J is TRBJ2-1, with D perhaps matching TRBD1 or TRBD2 (5 bases each). Germline V gene lookup returns CDR1 SGHRS and CDR2 YFSETQ. Trimming left V 0 bases short and J 4 bases short, with 11 bases between. The CDR3 is 15 residues long. CDR3 loop: CASSLAGAEYNEQFF. Written as DNA, the CDR3 is TGCGCCAGCAGCTTGGCCGGGGCGGAATACAATGAGCAGTTCTTC.

As DNA, the CDR3 is TGTGCCAGCAGCGGGGGTTTGGTTTCACCCCTCCACTTT. Translating it yields CASSGGLVSPLHF. The J gene is TRBJ1-6, the V gene TRBV7-2, with D possibly matching TRBD1 (5 bases). CDR3 length equals 13 residues. The V gene's germline CDR1 is SGHTA and CDR2 FQGNSA. Trimming took off 5 bases at V and 9 bases at J, with 11 bases between the two ends.

The chain couples TRBV9 to TRBJ2-7, with 7 bases aligning to TRBD1. V trimming: 4 bases; J trimming: 9 bases; junction bases outside the gene matches: 10. The CDR3 is 13 amino acids. Looked up from germline, CDR1 is SGDLS and CDR2 is YYNGEE. In DNA, the CDR3 is TGTGCCAGCAGCCCATCACAGGGGTTCCGGCAGTACTTC. This encodes CASSPSQGFRQYF. Together with reference TRBV9 and TRBJ2-7, the CDR3 gives the full variable domain: DSGVTQTPKHLITATGQRVTLRCSPRSGDLSVYWYQQSLDQGLQFLIQYYNGEERAKGNILERFSAQQFPDLHSELNLSSLELGDSALYFCASSPSQGFRQYFGPGTRLTVT.

The chain is built from TRBV7-2 and TRBJ2-1; the match to TRBD2 covers 11 bases. The germline gives CDR1 SGHTA, CDR2 FQGNSA. V shed 5 bases, J shed 0 bases, and the junction held 6 bases outside the gene matches. The CDR3 is 17 residues long. The CDR3 DNA is TGTGCCAGCAGCATCCGTACTAGCGGGAGCTCCTACAATGAGCAGTTCTTC. It codes for CASSIRTSGSSYNEQFF.

The chain links TRBV6-6 to TRBJ1-2; 7 nucleotides match TRBD1. CDR3 length: 15 amino acids. The V gene's germline CDR1 is MNHNY and CDR2 SVGAGI (reference sequence). V trimming: 5 bases; J trimming: 3 bases; junction bases outside the gene matches: 9. This chain's CDR3 is CASSLRTGGDYGYTF. The CDR3 nucleotides read TGTGCCAGCAGTCTCCGGACAGGAGGGGACTATGGCTACACCTTC.

This rearrangement joins TRBV29-1 to TRBJ2-4, with a weak D call TRBD1 (5 bases). From germline, CDR1 is SQVTM and CDR2 ANQGSEA. The CDR3 has 13 residues. V lost 4 bases, J lost 1 base, and 8 bases lay in between. This CDR3 is CSVVSGAKNIQYF. The CDR3 DNA reads TGCAGCGTTGTCTCAGGGGCCAAAAACATTCAGTACTTC.

This clone is a singleton in its sample. The rearrangement joins TRBV6-5 to TRBJ2-7, with TRBD2 as a possible D gene (5 bases). V dropped 5 bases and J dropped 2 bases, with 13 bases sitting between them. CDR1 MNHEY and CDR2 SVGAGI come from the germline V gene. This CDR3 comprises 14 residues. The CDR3 is CASSVSLGPYEQYF. Written as DNA, the CDR3 is TGTGCCAGCAGTGTGTCACTAGGCCCCTACGAGCAGTACTTC.

CDR3 residues: CACKDLVGTEAFF. The CDR3 DNA is TGTGCCTGCAAGGATCTGGTGGGAACTGAAGCTTTCTTT. The rearrangement joins TRBV30 to TRBJ1-1; no clear D gene. Germline-derived CDR1 and CDR2 are GTSNPN and SVGIG (reference sequence). The CDR3 loop spans 13 amino acids. Trimming took off 6 bases at V and 5 bases at J, with 16 bases between the two ends. The variable domain in full, completed from reference TRBV30 and TRBJ1-1, reads SQTIHQWPATLVQPVGSPLSLECTVEGTSNPNLYWYRQAAGRGLQLLFYSVGIGQISSEVPQNLSASRPQDRQFILSSKKLLLSDSGFYLCACKDLVGTEAFFGQGTRLTVV.

This rearrangement joins TRBV7-8 to TRBJ1-1, with D possibly TRBD1 on 5 matching bases. With 5 bases removed from V and 6 bases from J, the gap between germline ends came to 16 bases. Germline V gene lookup returns CDR1 SGHVS and CDR2 FQNEAQ. This CDR3 comprises 14 residues. CDR3 coding DNA: TGTGCCAGCAGCCCAACGGTGGGGCAAGCTGAAGCTTTCTTT. The encoded protein is CASSPTVGQAEAFF.